The 17 T cell receptor beta chains listed next were all sequenced from one sample in a study of control samples from healthy donors and cancer patients. The table came from immunoSEQ multiplex PCR; TCRdb's copy has only in-frame clones and leaves some out. The data show tens of thousands of clones, around four fifths seen once. The sample comprised blood. The receptors shown here come from a man aged 25-45 years in good health.

Points on this clone: The same CDR3 is also encoded by other DNA sequences in this sample. The chain combines TRBV18 with TRBJ1-1, with TRBD1 identical over 7 bases. Germline V gives CDR1 KGHSH, CDR2 LQKENI. The CDR3 consists of 14 residues. J was trimmed by 1 base and V by 5 bases; bases with no gene match: 4. The CDR3 sequence is CASSRQGENTEAFF. The CDR3, as DNA: TGTGCCAGCTCAAGACAGGGAGAGAACACTGAAGCTTTCTTT.

V usage is TRBV19 and J usage is TRBJ1-1; D is possibly TRBD1 (5 bases). Germline V gene sequence: CDR1 LNHDA, CDR2 SQIVND (reference sequence). CDR3 length: 14 residues. Trimming pared 4 bases from V and 4 bases from J, leaving 13 bases between. DNA of the CDR3: TGTGCCAGTAGTACCCGCAGGGAAGGCACTGAAGCTTTCTTT. Encoded protein: CASSTRREGTEAFF.

The chain has TRBV9 and TRBJ2-7, with TRBD1 matching over 9 bases. CDR3 length: 15 residues. After removal of 0 bases from V and 5 bases from J, the junction contained 6 bases not matched to a gene. The germline gives CDR1 SGDLS, CDR2 YYNGEE. The CDR3 DNA is TGTGCCAGCAGCGTAGGGGGGACAGGGATCCACGAGCAGTACTTC. This codes for CASSVGGTGIHEQYF. Variable domain in full (rest from reference TRBV9 and TRBJ2-7): DSGVTQTPKHLITATGQRVTLRCSPRSGDLSVYWYQQSLDQGLQFLIQYYNGEERAKGNILERFSAQQFPDLHSELNLSSLELGDSALYFCASSVGGTGIHEQYFGPGTRLTVT.

This chain connects TRBV10-3 to TRBJ2-2; no clear D. The CDR3 is 14 amino acids. The germline CDR1 and CDR2 sequences are ENHRY and SYGVKD. Trimming removed 4 bases at V and 1 base at J, with 7 bases between. DNA for the CDR3: TGTGCCATCAGTGGGGCTCGGAACACCGGGGAGCTGTTTTTT. It specifies CAISGARNTGELFF.

This clone was recorded a few times. CDR3 coding DNA: TGTGCCAGCAGTGATGGGGAAAACACTGAAGCTTTCTTT. Protein: CASSDGENTEAFF. V and J are TRBV6-4 and TRBJ1-1; D is ambiguous. The V gene lost 3 bases and the J gene lost 2 bases, with 7 bases spanning the gap. The length of the CDR3 is 13 residues. Germline V CDR1 and CDR2: MRHNA, SNTAGT.

This chain joins TRBV20-1 and TRBJ2-7, with a weak D call TRBD1 (6 bases). The V end was cut by 2 bases, the J end by 7 bases, with 9 bases between. In germline, CDR1 is DFQATT, CDR2 SNEGSKA (reference sequence). This CDR3 has 11 residues. The CDR3 sequence is CSARSDREQYF. CDR3 DNA sequence: TGCAGTGCTAGAAGCGACAGGGAGCAGTACTTC.

The V gene is TRBV29-1, the J gene TRBJ2-1; D might be TRBD2 (5 bases). V was clipped by 1 base and J by 3 bases, with 7 bases between them. The length of the CDR3 is 13 residues. Germline loops: CDR1 SQVTM, CDR2 ANQGSEA. CDR3 DNA sequence: TGCAGCGTTGAAGCAGGACTCTACAATGAGCAGTTCTTC. As protein: CSVEAGLYNEQFF.

The chain carries TRBV5-1 and TRBJ2-6; D remains ambiguous. V dropped 1 base and J dropped 0 bases, with 14 bases sitting between them. Germline V gene data show CDR1 as SGHRS and CDR2 as YFSETQ. The CDR3 is made up of 18 amino acids. The CDR3 DNA is TGCGCCAGCAGCTTGCTGCCAGGAGTCCCCTCTGGGGCCAACGTCCTGACTTTC. Protein product: CASSLLPGVPSGANVLTF.

This sequence joins TRBV11-2 and TRBJ2-1; 8 positions agree with TRBD2. CDR1 and CDR2 (germline): SGHAT, FQNNGV. V gave up 1 base and J gave up 3 bases; unmatched junction bases: 5. The CDR3 consists of 16 residues. This CDR3 is CASSLVRAGGYNEQFF. Written as DNA, the CDR3 is TGTGCCAGCAGCTTAGTCAGGGCGGGGGGCTACAATGAGCAGTTCTTC.

The J gene is TRBJ2-3, the V gene TRBV11-3; 8 nucleotides agree with TRBD1. The J segment lost 3 bases and the V segment lost 5 bases, leaving 7 bases of the junction unmatched. Looked up from germline, CDR1 is SGHNT and CDR2 is YENEEA. There are 15 residues in the CDR3. The CDR3 DNA is TGTGCCAGCAGCACCGGGACAGGAAGGACAGATACGCAGTATTTT. Translated: CASSTGTGRTDTQYF.

The CDR3 DNA follows: TGTGCCAGCAGTGACGGGTCGGCCAGGGCGTTGGGGAACACTGAAGCTTTCTTT. Protein product: CASSDGSARALGNTEAFF. V and J are TRBV6-4 and TRBJ1-1; TRBD1 might be the D (5 bases). CDR3 length equals 18 residues. The V end was cut by 2 bases, the J end by 1 base, with 20 bases between. The germline V gene has CDR1 MRHNA and CDR2 SNTAGT.

The J gene is TRBJ2-1, the V gene TRBV24-1; TRBD2 is a possible D gene (5 bases). V was trimmed by 0 bases and J by 7 bases, leaving 12 bases between them. The CDR3 is 15 residues long. CDR1 is KGHDR and CDR2 is SFDVKD in the germline V gene. The CDR3 DNA reads TGTGCCACCAGTGATTTGCTCAAGGGCGGGAATGAGCAGTTCTTC. Translation: CATSDLLKGGNEQFF.

The chain links TRBV29-1 to TRBJ2-2; D gene unclear. Trimming left V 1 base short and J 7 bases short, with 10 bases between. Germline V CDR1 and CDR2: SQVTM, ANQGSEA. CDR3 length: 13 residues. This CDR3 is CSVEVLQLGELFF. The CDR3 nucleotides read TGCAGCGTTGAAGTTTTACAGCTCGGGGAGCTGTTTTTT.

The chain combines TRBV19 with TRBJ1-1; no clear D gene. Germline lookup yields CDR1 LNHDA and CDR2 SQIVND (reference sequence). V shed 0 bases and J shed 4 bases, with 6 bases lying between them. CDR3 length: 13 amino acids. CDR3 nucleotide sequence: TGTGCCAGTAGTATAGATGAGGGCACTGAAGCTTTCTTT. This encodes CASSIDEGTEAFF.

J is TRBJ2-6 and V is TRBV7-3, with 8 nucleotides matching TRBD1. Trimming removed 5 bases from V and 0 bases from J; junction bases left unmatched: 9. The CDR3 consists of 18 residues. Per the germline V gene, CDR1 is SGHTA and CDR2 is FQGTGA. CDR3 in amino acids: CASSLQGAFSSGANVLTF. The CDR3 nucleotides are TGTGCCAGCAGCCTTCAGGGGGCGTTTTCCTCTGGGGCCAACGTCCTGACTTTC.

Turning to this clone: This same CDR3 is encoded by further DNA sequences in the sample. The chain is built from TRBV9 and TRBJ1-2; possible D gene TRBD1, 6 bases. The CDR3 loop spans 14 amino acids. CDR1 is SGDLS and CDR2 is YYNGEE in the germline V gene. Trimming took off 0 bases at V and 3 bases at J, with 9 bases between the two ends. CDR3 DNA sequence: TGTGCCAGCAGCGTAGGGGGGGCCGACTATGGCTACACCTTC. Translating gives CASSVGGADYGYTF. Full variable domain (missing parts from reference TRBV9 and TRBJ1-2): DSGVTQTPKHLITATGQRVTLRCSPRSGDLSVYWYQQSLDQGLQFLIQYYNGEERAKGNILERFSAQQFPDLHSELNLSSLELGDSALYFCASSVGGADYGYTFGSGTRLTVV.

The chain is built from TRBV18 and TRBJ1-1, with a possible D match to TRBD1 (6 bases). The CDR3 is made up of 16 amino acids. Germline V gene sequence: CDR1 KGHSH, CDR2 LQKENI. Trimming took off 1 base at V and 9 bases at J, with 21 bases between the two ends. In nucleotides, the CDR3 is TGTGCCAGCTCACCACTGGCTGACAGGCTGAAGTCAAAAGCTTTCTTT. Amino acid sequence: CASSPLADRLKSKAFF.